What follows are 2 T cell receptor beta chains derived from one specimen sequenced in a study of stem cell transplantation in POMP-related autoinflammatory disease. TCRdb's copy holds only in-frame clones and misses some; the assay was immunoSEQ multiplex PCR. The sample lists some 65,000 clones, roughly 91% occurring once. Sample: CD4+ T cells from PBMCs, taken after stem cell transplantation. The receptor source for this set is a human patient with POMP-related autoinflammation and immune dysregulation (PRAID). Some T cells may have originated in the graft donor.

The chain couples TRBV3-1 (or the pseudogene TRBV3-2) to TRBJ2-7; D is perhaps TRBD2 (6 bases). Germline lookup yields CDR1 LGHDT and CDR2 YNNKEL (reference sequence). The CDR3 has 14 amino acids. V gave up 4 bases and J gave up 4 bases, with 14 bases separating them. The CDR3, as DNA: TGTGCCAGCAGCCCGGACGGTGGGGGGTACGAGCAGTACTTC. It codes for CASSPDGGGYEQYF.

The rearrangement links TRBV19 to TRBJ2-3; the D call may be TRBD1 or TRBD2 (5 bases each). CDR3 length: 16 amino acids. V lost 5 bases and J 6 bases, leaving 21 bases between the germline ends. Germline CDR1 and CDR2: LNHDA and SQIVND (reference sequence). CDR3 nucleotide sequence: TGTGCCAGTAGTCTCCGTGGGGACGTACTCACGGATACGCAGTATTTT. It codes for CASSLRGDVLTDTQYF. Combining the CDR3 with reference TRBV19 and TRBJ2-3 gives the whole variable domain DGGITQSPKYLFRKEGQNVTLSCEQNLNHDAMYWYRQDPGQGLRLIYYSQIVNDFQKGDIAEGYSVSREKKESFPLTVTSAQKNPTAFYLCASSLRGDVLTDTQYFGPGTRLTVL.